This T cell receptor (beta chain) was sequenced for a study of control samples from healthy donors and cancer patients. Generated by immunoSEQ multiplex PCR, the TCRdb table keeps only in-frame clones and is missing some. The repertoire holds more than 75,000 clones, with about 80% as singletons. CDR3 length: 14 amino acids. J was trimmed by 2 bases and V by 6 bases; bases with no gene match: 4. Germline V gene sequence: CDR1 SNHLY, CDR2 FYNNEI. J is TRBJ1-3 and V is TRBV2, with 7 bases lining up with TRBD1. The sequenced sample was blood. The sequence came from a woman aged 25 to 45 in good health. The CDR3 nucleotides read TGTGCCAGCAGGCAGGGGGAGGCTGGAAACACCATATATTTT. This gives the protein CASRQGEAGNTIYF.